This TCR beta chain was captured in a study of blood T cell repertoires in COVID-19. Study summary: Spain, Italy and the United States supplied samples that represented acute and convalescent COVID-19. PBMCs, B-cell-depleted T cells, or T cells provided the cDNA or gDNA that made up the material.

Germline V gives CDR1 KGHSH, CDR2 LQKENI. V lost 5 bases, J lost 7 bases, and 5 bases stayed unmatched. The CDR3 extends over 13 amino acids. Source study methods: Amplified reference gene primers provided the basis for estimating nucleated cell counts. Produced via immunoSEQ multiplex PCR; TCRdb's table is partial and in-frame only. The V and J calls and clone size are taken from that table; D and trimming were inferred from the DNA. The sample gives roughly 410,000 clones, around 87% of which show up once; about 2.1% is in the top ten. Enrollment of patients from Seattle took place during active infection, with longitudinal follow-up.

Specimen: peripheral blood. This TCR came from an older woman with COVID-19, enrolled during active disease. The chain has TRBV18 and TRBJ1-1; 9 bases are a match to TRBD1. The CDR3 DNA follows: TGTGCCAGCTCAGCCGGGACAGGGAATGAAGCTTTCTTT. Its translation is CASSAGTGNEAFF. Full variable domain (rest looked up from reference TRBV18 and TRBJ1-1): NAGVMQNPRHLVRRRGQEARLRCSPMKGHSHVYWYRQLPEEGLKFMVYLQKENIIDESGMPKERFSAEFPKEGPSILRIQQVVRGDSAAYFCASSAGTGNEAFFGQGTRLTVV.